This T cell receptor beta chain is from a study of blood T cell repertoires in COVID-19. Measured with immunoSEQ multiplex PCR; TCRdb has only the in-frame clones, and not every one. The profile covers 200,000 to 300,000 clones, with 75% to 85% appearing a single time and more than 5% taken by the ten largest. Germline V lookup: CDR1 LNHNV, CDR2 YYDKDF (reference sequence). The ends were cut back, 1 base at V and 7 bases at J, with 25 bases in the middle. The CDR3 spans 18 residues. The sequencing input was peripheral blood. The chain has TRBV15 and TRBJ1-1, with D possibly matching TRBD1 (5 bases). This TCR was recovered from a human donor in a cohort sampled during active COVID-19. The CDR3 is CATSRGFSELWRQIEAFF. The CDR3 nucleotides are TGTGCCACCAGCAGAGGTTTCTCCGAGCTTTGGCGACAGATTGAAGCTTTCTTT.